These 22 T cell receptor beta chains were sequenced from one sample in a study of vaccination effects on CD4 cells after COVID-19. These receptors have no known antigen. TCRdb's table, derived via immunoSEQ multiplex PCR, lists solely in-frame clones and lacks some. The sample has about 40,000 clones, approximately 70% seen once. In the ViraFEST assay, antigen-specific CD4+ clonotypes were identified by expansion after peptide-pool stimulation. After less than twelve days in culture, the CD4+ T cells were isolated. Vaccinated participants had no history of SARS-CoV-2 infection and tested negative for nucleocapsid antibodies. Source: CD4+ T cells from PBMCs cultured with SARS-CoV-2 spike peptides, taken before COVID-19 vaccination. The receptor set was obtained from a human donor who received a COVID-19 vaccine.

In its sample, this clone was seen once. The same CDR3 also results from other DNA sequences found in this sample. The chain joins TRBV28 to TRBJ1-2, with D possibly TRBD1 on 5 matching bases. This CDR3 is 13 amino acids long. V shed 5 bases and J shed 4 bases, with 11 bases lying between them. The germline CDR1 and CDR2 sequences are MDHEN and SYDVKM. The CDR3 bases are TGTGCCAGCAGTACCGGGACGGCCTATGGCTACACCTTC. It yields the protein CASSTGTAYGYTF.

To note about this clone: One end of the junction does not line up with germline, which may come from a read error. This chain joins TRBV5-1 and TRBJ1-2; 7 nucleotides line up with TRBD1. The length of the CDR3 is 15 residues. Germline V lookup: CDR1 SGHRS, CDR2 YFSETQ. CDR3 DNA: TGCGCCAGCAGCTTGGCTACAGGGGAGAACTTTGGCTACACCTTC. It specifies CASSLATGENFGYTF.

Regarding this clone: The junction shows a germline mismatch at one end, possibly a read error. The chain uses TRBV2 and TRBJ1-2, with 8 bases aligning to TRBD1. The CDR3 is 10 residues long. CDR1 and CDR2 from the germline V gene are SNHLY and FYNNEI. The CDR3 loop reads CASSSTGVFF. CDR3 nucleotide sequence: TGTGCCAGCAGTTCGACAGGGGTTTTTTTC.

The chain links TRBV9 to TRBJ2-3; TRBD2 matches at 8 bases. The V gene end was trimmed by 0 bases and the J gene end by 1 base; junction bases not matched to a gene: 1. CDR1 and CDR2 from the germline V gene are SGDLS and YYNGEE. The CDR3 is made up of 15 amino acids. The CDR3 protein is CASSVAGGGTDTQYF. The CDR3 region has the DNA TGTGCCAGCAGCGTAGCGGGGGGGGGCACAGATACGCAGTATTTT.

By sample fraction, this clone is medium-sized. The CDR3 region has the DNA TGTGCCAGCACCAATTGGGCAGGGGGCGTGGGTACCGGGGAGCTGTTTTTT. It yields the protein CASTNWAGGVGTGELFF. The chain links TRBV2 to TRBJ2-2, with 8 bases matching TRBD1. This CDR3 has 17 amino acids. With 7 bases clipped from V and 5 bases from J, the junction kept 15 bases outside the gene matches. Germline CDR1 is SNHLY and CDR2 is FYNNEI.

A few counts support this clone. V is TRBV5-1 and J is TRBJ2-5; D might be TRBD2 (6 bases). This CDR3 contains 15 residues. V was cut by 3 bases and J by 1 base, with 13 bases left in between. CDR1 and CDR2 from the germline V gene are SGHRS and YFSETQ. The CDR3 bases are TGCGCCAGCAGCTCCGGGGCGGGGACCCAAGAGACCCAGTACTTC. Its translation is CASSSGAGTQETQYF.

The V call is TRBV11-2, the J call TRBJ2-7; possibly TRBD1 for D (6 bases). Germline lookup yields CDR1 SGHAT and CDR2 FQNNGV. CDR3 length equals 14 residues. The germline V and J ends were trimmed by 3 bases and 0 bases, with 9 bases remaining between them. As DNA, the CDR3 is TGTGCCAGCAGCTTGGTGGACAGCTCCTACGAGCAGTACTTC. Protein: CASSLVDSSYEQYF.

CDR3 loop: CASSKGLNTEAFF. CDR3 in DNA: TGTGCCAGCAGCAAAGGGCTAAACACTGAAGCTTTCTTT. J is TRBJ1-1 and V is TRBV6-2 or TRBV6-3; D unclear. The length of the CDR3 is 13 residues. V lost 6 bases, J lost 2 bases, and 10 bases lay in between. Per germline, CDR1 MNHEY and CDR2 SVGEGT.

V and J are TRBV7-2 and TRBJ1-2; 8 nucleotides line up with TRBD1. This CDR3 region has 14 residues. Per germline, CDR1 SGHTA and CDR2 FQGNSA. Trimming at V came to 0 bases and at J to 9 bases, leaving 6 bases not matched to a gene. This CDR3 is CASSLAGQDSRYTF. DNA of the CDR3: TGTGCCAGCAGCTTAGCGGGACAGGACTCCCGCTACACCTTC.

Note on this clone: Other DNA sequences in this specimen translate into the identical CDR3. CDR3 DNA: TGTGCCAGCAGCTTAGGGACAGACTATGGCTACACCTTC. It is translated as CASSLGTDYGYTF. The chain links TRBV7-2 to TRBJ1-2; possibly TRBD1 for D (6 bases). Germline V gene sequence: CDR1 SGHTA, CDR2 FQGNSA. Trimming took 1 base from V and 3 from J, leaving 6 bases between them. This CDR3 has 13 amino acids.

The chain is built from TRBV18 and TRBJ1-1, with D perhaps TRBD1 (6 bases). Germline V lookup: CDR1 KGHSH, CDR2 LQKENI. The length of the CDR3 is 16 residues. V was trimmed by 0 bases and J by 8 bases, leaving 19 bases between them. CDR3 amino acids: CASSPPGAVFFGEAFF. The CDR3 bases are TGTGCCAGCTCACCACCGGGGGCGGTTTTTTTCGGCGAAGCTTTCTTT.

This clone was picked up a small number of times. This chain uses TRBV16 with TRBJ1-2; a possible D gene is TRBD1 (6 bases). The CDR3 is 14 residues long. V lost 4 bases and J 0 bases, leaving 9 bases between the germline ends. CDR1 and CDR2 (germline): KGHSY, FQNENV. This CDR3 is CASSLWTANYGYTF. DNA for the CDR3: TGTGCCAGCAGCCTTTGGACAGCTAACTATGGCTACACCTTC.

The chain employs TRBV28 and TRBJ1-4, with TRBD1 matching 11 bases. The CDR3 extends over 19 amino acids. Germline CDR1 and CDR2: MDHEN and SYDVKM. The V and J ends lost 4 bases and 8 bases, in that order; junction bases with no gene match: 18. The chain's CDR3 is CASSSFHGTGGEISEKLFF. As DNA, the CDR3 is TGTGCCAGCAGTTCCTTCCATGGGACAGGGGGGGAAATTAGCGAAAAACTGTTTTTT.

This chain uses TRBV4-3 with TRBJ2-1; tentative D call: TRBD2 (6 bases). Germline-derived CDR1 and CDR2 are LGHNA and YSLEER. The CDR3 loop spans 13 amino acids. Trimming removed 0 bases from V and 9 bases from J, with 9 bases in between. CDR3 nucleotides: TGCGCCAGCAGCCAAGATCTGGGGGGTGAGCAGTTCTTC. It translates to CASSQDLGGEQFF.

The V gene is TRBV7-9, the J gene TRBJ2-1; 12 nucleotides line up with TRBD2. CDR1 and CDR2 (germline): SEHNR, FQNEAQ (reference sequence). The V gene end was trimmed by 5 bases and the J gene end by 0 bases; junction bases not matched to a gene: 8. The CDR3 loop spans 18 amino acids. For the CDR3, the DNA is TGTGCCAGCAGCCTAGGGCTAGCGGGGGGGAGCTCCTACAATGAGCAGTTCTTC. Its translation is CASSLGLAGGSSYNEQFF.

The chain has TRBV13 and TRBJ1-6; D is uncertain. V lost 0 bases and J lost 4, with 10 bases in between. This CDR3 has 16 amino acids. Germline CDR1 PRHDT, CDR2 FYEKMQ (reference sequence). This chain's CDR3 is CASSLGRNPYNSPLHF. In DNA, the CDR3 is TGTGCCAGCAGCTTAGGCAGGAATCCATATAATTCACCCCTCCACTTT. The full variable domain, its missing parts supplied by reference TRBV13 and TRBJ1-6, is AAGVIQSPRHLIKEKRETATLKCYPIPRHDTVYWYQQGPGQDPQFLISFYEKMQSDKGSIPDRFSAQQFSDYHSELNMSSLELGDSALYFCASSLGRNPYNSPLHFGNGTRLTVT.

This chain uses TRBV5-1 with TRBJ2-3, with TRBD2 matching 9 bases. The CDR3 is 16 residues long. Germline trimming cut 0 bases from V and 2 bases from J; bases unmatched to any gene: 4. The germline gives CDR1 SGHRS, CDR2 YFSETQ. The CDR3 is CASSLGLAELTDTQYF. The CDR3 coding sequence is TGCGCCAGCAGCTTGGGACTAGCGGAACTCACAGATACGCAGTATTTT.

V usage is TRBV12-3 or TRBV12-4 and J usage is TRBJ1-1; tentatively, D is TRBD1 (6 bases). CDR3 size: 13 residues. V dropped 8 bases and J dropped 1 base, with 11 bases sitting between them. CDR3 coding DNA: TGTGCCAGCGGCAAGGGGGGGAACACTGAAGCTTTCTTT. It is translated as CASGKGGNTEAFF.

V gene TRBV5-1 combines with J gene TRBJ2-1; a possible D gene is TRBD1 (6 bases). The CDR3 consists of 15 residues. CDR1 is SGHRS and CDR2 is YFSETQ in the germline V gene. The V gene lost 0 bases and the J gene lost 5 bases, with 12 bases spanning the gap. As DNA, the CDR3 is TGCGCCAGCAGCTTGGTAGGGCAGGGGAACAATGAGCAGTTCTTC. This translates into CASSLVGQGNNEQFF.

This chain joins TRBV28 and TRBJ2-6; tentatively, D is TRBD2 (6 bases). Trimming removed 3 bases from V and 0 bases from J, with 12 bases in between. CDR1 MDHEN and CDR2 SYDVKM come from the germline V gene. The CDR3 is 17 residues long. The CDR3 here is CASSFPAGSSGANVLTF. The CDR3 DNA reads TGTGCCAGCAGTTTCCCTGCGGGGAGCTCTGGGGCCAACGTCCTGACTTTC.

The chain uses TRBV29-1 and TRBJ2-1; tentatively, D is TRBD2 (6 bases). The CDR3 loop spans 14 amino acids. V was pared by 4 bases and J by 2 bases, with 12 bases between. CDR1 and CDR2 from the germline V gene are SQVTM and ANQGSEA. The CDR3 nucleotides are TGCAGCGTTGCGTCCGGAGGGACCTACAATGAGCAGTTCTTC. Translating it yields CSVASGGTYNEQFF.

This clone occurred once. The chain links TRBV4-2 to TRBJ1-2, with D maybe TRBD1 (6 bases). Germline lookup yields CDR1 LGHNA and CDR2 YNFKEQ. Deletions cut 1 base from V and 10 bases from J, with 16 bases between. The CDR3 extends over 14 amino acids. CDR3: CASSQGDKGTYYTF. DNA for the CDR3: TGTGCCAGCAGCCAAGGGGACAAGGGAACCTACTACACCTTC.